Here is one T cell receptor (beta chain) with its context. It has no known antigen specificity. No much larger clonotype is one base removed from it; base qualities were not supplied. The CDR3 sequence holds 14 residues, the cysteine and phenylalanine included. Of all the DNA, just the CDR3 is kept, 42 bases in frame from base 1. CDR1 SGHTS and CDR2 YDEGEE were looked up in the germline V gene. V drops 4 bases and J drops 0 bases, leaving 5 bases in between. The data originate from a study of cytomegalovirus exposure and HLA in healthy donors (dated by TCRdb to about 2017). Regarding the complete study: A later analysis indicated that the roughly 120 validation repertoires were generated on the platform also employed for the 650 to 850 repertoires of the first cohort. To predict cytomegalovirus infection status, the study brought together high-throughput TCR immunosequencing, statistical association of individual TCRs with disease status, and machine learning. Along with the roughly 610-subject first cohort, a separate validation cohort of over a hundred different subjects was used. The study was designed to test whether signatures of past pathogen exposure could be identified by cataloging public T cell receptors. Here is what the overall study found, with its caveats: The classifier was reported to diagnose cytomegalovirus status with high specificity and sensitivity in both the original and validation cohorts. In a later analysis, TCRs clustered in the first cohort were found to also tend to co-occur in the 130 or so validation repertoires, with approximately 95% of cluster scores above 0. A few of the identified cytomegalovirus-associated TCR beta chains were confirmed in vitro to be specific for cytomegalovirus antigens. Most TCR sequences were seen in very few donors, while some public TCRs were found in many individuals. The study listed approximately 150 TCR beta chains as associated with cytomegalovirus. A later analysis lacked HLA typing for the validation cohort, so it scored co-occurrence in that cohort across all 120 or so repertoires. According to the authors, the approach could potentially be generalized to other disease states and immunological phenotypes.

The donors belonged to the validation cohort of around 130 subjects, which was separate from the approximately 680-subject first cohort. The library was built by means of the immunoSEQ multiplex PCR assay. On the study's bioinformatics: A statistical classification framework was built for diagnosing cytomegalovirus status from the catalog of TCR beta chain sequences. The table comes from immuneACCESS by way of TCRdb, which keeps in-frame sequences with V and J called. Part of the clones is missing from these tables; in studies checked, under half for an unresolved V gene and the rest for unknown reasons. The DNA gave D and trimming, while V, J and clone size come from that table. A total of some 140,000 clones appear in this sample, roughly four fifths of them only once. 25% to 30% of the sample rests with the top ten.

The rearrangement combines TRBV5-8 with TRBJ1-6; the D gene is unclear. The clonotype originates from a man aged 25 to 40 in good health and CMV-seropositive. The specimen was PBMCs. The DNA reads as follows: TGTGCCAGCAGCACTAGCTCCTATAATTCACCCCTCCACTTT. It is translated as CASSTSSYNSPLHF.